Listed below are T cell receptor beta chains from one sample, sequenced in a study of T cells in Graves' hyperthyroidism and ophthalmopathy. TCRdb re-analysed the multiplex PCR reads in MiXCR, keeping a single row per CDR3 protein. In the table there are approximately 560,000 distinct CDR3 sequences, roughly 46% of which are singletons. The specimen was peripheral blood or thyroid tissue (not recorded which). Receptor source: a young woman with Graves' hyperthyroidism. Each CDR3 is given with its conserved first and last residue. The D gene is left open where the match is weak. Only some rows state a clone size, as once, few, many or a class for expanded clones.

CDR3nt: TGCAGCGTTGAGGCAGAGTCCTACGAGCAGTACTTC
CDR3aa: CSVEAESYEQYF
v_gene: TRBV29-1
d_gene: NA
abundance: many
j_gene: TRBJ2-7

CDR3nt: TGTGCCAGCAGGGAGACCGTTGCAACTAATGAAAAACTGTTTTTT
CDR3aa: CASRETVATNEKLFF
v_gene: TRBV2
d_gene: NA
abundance: few
j_gene: TRBJ1-4

CDR3nt: TGTGCCAGCAGCGAACCGGGACTAGCGTATGGTGAGCAGTACTTC
CDR3aa: CASSEPGLAYGEQYF
v_gene: TRBV7-8
d_gene: TRBD2
abundance: many
j_gene: TRBJ2-7

CDR3nt: TGTGCCAGCAGCAACAGGGTTAGGAACACCGGGGAGCTGTTTTTT
CDR3aa: CASSNRVRNTGELFF
v_gene: TRBV10-3
d_gene: NA
abundance: NA
j_gene: TRBJ2-2

CDR3nt: TGCGCCAGCAGCCAGGAGGGACTAGCGGTAGAGACCCAGTACTTC
CDR3aa: CASSQEGLAVETQYF
v_gene: TRBV4-3
d_gene: TRBD2
abundance: few
j_gene: TRBJ2-5

CDR3nt: TGTGCCAGCAGCACCCCTAGCGGGACCTACGAGCAGTACTTC
CDR3aa: CASSTPSGTYEQYF
v_gene: TRBV2
d_gene: TRBD2
abundance: NA
j_gene: TRBJ2-7

CDR3nt: TGTGCCAGCAGCTCCAGGGGGAGAGAAAAACTGTTTTTT
CDR3aa: CASSSRGREKLFF
v_gene: TRBV7-2
d_gene: TRBD1
abundance: NA
j_gene: TRBJ1-4

CDR3nt: TGCGCCAGCCCCCTTAGTGTGGCCTTTAATGAAAAACTGTTTTTT
CDR3aa: CASPLSVAFNEKLFF
v_gene: TRBV10-1
d_gene: NA
abundance: NA
j_gene: TRBJ1-4

CDR3nt: TGTGCCACCAGGGACGAGGGCGGTTGGGGCTACACCTTC
CDR3aa: CATRDEGGWGYTF
v_gene: TRBV24-1
d_gene: NA
abundance: NA
j_gene: TRBJ1-2

CDR3nt: TGTGCCAGCAGCGTAGAGGGAACTAATGAAAAACTGTTTTTT
CDR3aa: CASSVEGTNEKLFF
v_gene: TRBV9
d_gene: NA
abundance: few
j_gene: TRBJ1-4

CDR3nt: TGCAGTGCTAGCCGGACAGGGGGCTCTGGAAACACCATATATTTT
CDR3aa: CSASRTGGSGNTIYF
v_gene: TRBV20-1
d_gene: TRBD1
abundance: NA
j_gene: TRBJ1-3

CDR3nt: TGTGCCAGCAGTCCCCGGAGGGGCTCCTACGAGCAGTACTTC
CDR3aa: CASSPRRGSYEQYF
v_gene: TRBV7-9
d_gene: NA
abundance: few
j_gene: TRBJ2-7

CDR3nt: TGTGCCAGCAGCTTTAACAAGGGGGGAAACACCATATATTTT
CDR3aa: CASSFNKGGNTIYF
v_gene: TRBV7-3
d_gene: NA
abundance: few
j_gene: TRBJ1-3

CDR3nt: TGTGCCAGCAGCAAGCACGGGGATACGCAGTATTTT
CDR3aa: CASSKHGDTQYF
v_gene: TRBV7-6
d_gene: NA
abundance: NA
j_gene: TRBJ2-3

CDR3nt: TGCGCCAGCAGCCAAGAGGGGGATCAGCCCCAGCATTTT
CDR3aa: CASSQEGDQPQHF
v_gene: TRBV7-9
d_gene: NA
abundance: NA
j_gene: TRBJ1-5

CDR3nt: TGTGCCAGCAGCCCCGAGCGGGGGCGGTCACCCCTCCACTTT
CDR3aa: CASSPERGRSPLHF
v_gene: TRBV7-2
d_gene: NA
abundance: NA
j_gene: TRBJ1-6

CDR3nt: TGCAGTGCGGAGGACAGGGGCACTGAAGCTTTCTTT
CDR3aa: CSAEDRGTEAFF
v_gene: TRBV20-1
d_gene: TRBD1
abundance: many
j_gene: TRBJ1-1

CDR3nt: TGTGCCAGCAGCGTAGTTGAGACGGAGAACACTGAAGCTTTCTTT
CDR3aa: CASSVVETENTEAFF
v_gene: TRBV9
d_gene: NA
abundance: many
j_gene: TRBJ1-1

CDR3nt: TGTGCCAGCACCGTTAGGTATAATTCACCCCTCCACTTT
CDR3aa: CASTVRYNSPLHF
v_gene: TRBV7-2
d_gene: NA
abundance: few
j_gene: TRBJ1-6

CDR3nt: TGCAGCGTTGCCGGGACTAGCGTTACCGAGCAGTACTTC
CDR3aa: CSVAGTSVTEQYF
v_gene: TRBV29-1
d_gene: TRBD2
abundance: once
j_gene: TRBJ2-7

CDR3nt: TGTGCCATCAGTGATGGGCAGGGGGCAGAGACCCAGTACTTC
CDR3aa: CAISDGQGAETQYF
v_gene: TRBV10-3
d_gene: TRBD1
abundance: NA
j_gene: TRBJ2-5

CDR3nt: TGTGCCAGCTCCCGATCGTTATTCTCTGGAAACACCATATATTTT
CDR3aa: CASSRSLFSGNTIYF
v_gene: TRBV7-2
d_gene: NA
abundance: NA
j_gene: TRBJ1-3

CDR3nt: TGTGCCAGCAGCCGCAGGGGGCGCGGTGGCTACACCTTC
CDR3aa: CASSRRGRGGYTF
v_gene: TRBV7-9
d_gene: TRBD1
abundance: NA
j_gene: TRBJ1-2

CDR3nt: TGTGACAGGGTGGGAAATCAGCCCCAGCATTTT
CDR3aa: CDRVGNQPQHF
v_gene: TRBV2
d_gene: NA
abundance: once
j_gene: TRBJ1-5

CDR3nt: TGTGCCAGCAGACGCGACAGGGCGTCCACTGAAGCTTTCTTT
CDR3aa: CASRRDRASTEAFF
v_gene: TRBV7-8
d_gene: TRBD1
abundance: once
j_gene: TRBJ1-1

CDR3nt: TGTGCCAGCAGCCGATTCGACGGGAACACTGAAGCTTTCTTT
CDR3aa: CASSRFDGNTEAFF
v_gene: TRBV13
d_gene: NA
abundance: few
j_gene: TRBJ1-1

CDR3nt: TGTGCCAGCAGCTGGATACAGGGCTCCGAGCAGTACTTC
CDR3aa: CASSWIQGSEQYF
v_gene: TRBV7-9
d_gene: NA
abundance: NA
j_gene: TRBJ2-7

CDR3nt: TGTGCCAGCAGGTCGACAAACCAAGAGACCCAGTACTTC
CDR3aa: CASRSTNQETQYF
v_gene: TRBV11-2
d_gene: NA
abundance: NA
j_gene: TRBJ2-5

CDR3nt: TGTGCCAGCAGCTTAGTCAACTTGAACACTGAAGCTTTCTTT
CDR3aa: CASSLVNLNTEAFF
v_gene: TRBV7-4
d_gene: NA
abundance: NA
j_gene: TRBJ1-1

CDR3nt: TGTGCCACCCGGGATCAGGGGGTCCCTGGAAACACCATATATTTT
CDR3aa: CATRDQGVPGNTIYF
v_gene: TRBV10-3
d_gene: TRBD1
abundance: few
j_gene: TRBJ1-3

CDR3nt: TGTGCCAGCAGTAGACAGGCTAGCTCCTATAATTCACCCCTCCACTTT
CDR3aa: CASSRQASSYNSPLHF
v_gene: TRBV7-2
d_gene: NA
abundance: NA
j_gene: TRBJ1-6

CDR3nt: TGTGCCAGCAGCTTTAGTTCGACAGGCAGAGAGACCCAGTACTTC
CDR3aa: CASSFSSTGRETQYF
v_gene: TRBV7-2
d_gene: NA
abundance: many
j_gene: TRBJ2-5

CDR3nt: TGTGCCATCAGTGAGTTGGGGACCGGGGAGCTGTTTTTT
CDR3aa: CAISELGTGELFF
v_gene: TRBV10-3
d_gene: NA
abundance: few
j_gene: TRBJ2-2

CDR3nt: TGCGCCAGCAGCCAACTTGCGGGGGACGAGCAGTACTTC
CDR3aa: CASSQLAGDEQYF
v_gene: TRBV4-1
d_gene: TRBD2
abundance: NA
j_gene: TRBJ2-7

CDR3nt: TGCGCCAGCAGCACCGGGCGGTATGACTACAACTTC
CDR3aa: CASSTGRYDYNF
v_gene: TRBV5-1
d_gene: NA
abundance: NA
j_gene: TRBJ1-2

CDR3nt: TGTGCCTGGAGTGTCGACCTCACCGAGCAGTACTTC
CDR3aa: CAWSVDLTEQYF
v_gene: TRBV30
d_gene: NA
abundance: few
j_gene: TRBJ2-7

CDR3nt: TGTGCCACCAGCAGAGATGGACAGGCTGGGGCCAACGTCCTGACTTTC
CDR3aa: CATSRDGQAGANVLTF
v_gene: TRBV15
d_gene: TRBD1
abundance: many
j_gene: TRBJ2-6

CDR3nt: TGCAGTGCTAGAAACGCTGCGGAGGGGGGCGAGCAGTACTTC
CDR3aa: CSARNAAEGGEQYF
v_gene: TRBV20-1
d_gene: NA
abundance: NA
j_gene: TRBJ2-7

CDR3nt: TGTGCCATCAGTGGGACAGACGGCATGAACACTGAAGCTTTCTTT
CDR3aa: CAISGTDGMNTEAFF
v_gene: TRBV10-3
d_gene: NA
abundance: NA
j_gene: TRBJ1-1

CDR3nt: TGTGCCACCAGCAGCTTCGGACAGACTTACGAGCAGTACTTC
CDR3aa: CATSSFGQTYEQYF
v_gene: TRBV15
d_gene: NA
abundance: NA
j_gene: TRBJ2-7

CDR3nt: TGCAGTGCTAAAAGACAGGGGCCAGGCGAGCAGTACTTC
CDR3aa: CSAKRQGPGEQYF
v_gene: TRBV20-1
d_gene: TRBD1
abundance: NA
j_gene: TRBJ2-7

CDR3nt: TGTGCCAGCAGTGCCAAGGCAGCCACCACTGAAGCTTTCTTT
CDR3aa: CASSAKAATTEAFF
v_gene: TRBV25-1
d_gene: NA
abundance: once
j_gene: TRBJ1-1

CDR3nt: TGCAGTGCTAGGGGCCATCGGGAAGCCGAAGCTTTCTTT
CDR3aa: CSARGHREAEAFF
v_gene: TRBV20-1
d_gene: NA
abundance: few
j_gene: TRBJ1-1

CDR3nt: TGTGCCACCAGCGGCGGACTAGCCGATACGACCCAGTACTTC
CDR3aa: CATSGGLADTTQYF
v_gene: TRBV15
d_gene: TRBD2
abundance: many
j_gene: TRBJ2-5

CDR3nt: TGCAGTGCTGGAGATGCGGCTAGCGGGAGGGCCTTTCTTGAGCAGTACTTC
CDR3aa: CSAGDAASGRAFLEQYF
v_gene: TRBV20-1
d_gene: TRBD2
abundance: once
j_gene: TRBJ2-7

CDR3nt: TGTGCCAGCACCGCCAGGGGATCCCTCCACTTT
CDR3aa: CASTARGSLHF
v_gene: TRBV12-3/TRBV12-4
d_gene: NA
abundance: NA
j_gene: TRBJ1-6

CDR3nt: TGTGCCACCCGTCCCTTGGAGGGGGCCTTTGGCTACACCTTC
CDR3aa: CATRPLEGAFGYTF
v_gene: TRBV7-9
d_gene: TRBD1
abundance: NA
j_gene: TRBJ1-2

CDR3nt: TGCAGCGTTGAAAGGACATCCCAAGAGACCCAGTACTTC
CDR3aa: CSVERTSQETQYF
v_gene: TRBV29-1
d_gene: NA
abundance: NA
j_gene: TRBJ2-5

CDR3nt: TGTGCCAGCAGCTTATCTATAACGAAGATCACTGAAGCTTTCTTT
CDR3aa: CASSLSITKITEAFF
v_gene: TRBV7-6
d_gene: NA
abundance: NA
j_gene: TRBJ1-1

CDR3nt: TGCAGCGTTAGCACTAGCGGGAGGGAGACCCAGTACTTC
CDR3aa: CSVSTSGRETQYF
v_gene: TRBV29-1
d_gene: TRBD2
abundance: NA
j_gene: TRBJ2-5

CDR3nt: TGTGCCAGCAGCTTAACTGCAGATGGCTACACCTTC
CDR3aa: CASSLTADGYTF
v_gene: TRBV7-3
d_gene: NA
abundance: many
j_gene: TRBJ1-2

CDR3nt: TGTGCCAGCAGCTTGGCGGGACAGGGGATGTACGAGCAGTACTTC
CDR3aa: CASSLAGQGMYEQYF
v_gene: TRBV7-9
d_gene: TRBD1
abundance: NA
j_gene: TRBJ2-7

CDR3nt: TGTGCCAGCAGCTTTTTGGCTCGAGCGGAGCTGTTTTTT
CDR3aa: CASSFLARAELFF
v_gene: TRBV7-3
d_gene: NA
abundance: few
j_gene: TRBJ2-2

CDR3nt: TGTGCCAGCAGTTTCGGAGGGGGTGGAGAAAAACTGTTTTTT
CDR3aa: CASSFGGGGEKLFF
v_gene: TRBV12-3/TRBV12-4
d_gene: NA
abundance: few
j_gene: TRBJ1-4

CDR3nt: TGTGCCAGCAGACCGCGGGGGGACAGCCTCTACGAGCAGTACTTC
CDR3aa: CASRPRGDSLYEQYF
v_gene: TRBV6-4
d_gene: NA
abundance: NA
j_gene: TRBJ2-7